This T cell receptor beta chain was sequenced during a study of PD-1 blockade in mismatch repair-deficient tumors. TCRdb's copy holds only in-frame clones and misses some; the assay was immunoSEQ multiplex PCR. The data contain some 120,000 clones, 88% of them singletons. Per the germline V gene, CDR1 is MNHEY and CDR2 is SMNVEV (reference sequence). The CDR3 is made up of 14 amino acids. V was pared by 3 bases and J by 4 bases, with 13 bases between. This clonotype was sampled from an adult with mismatch repair-deficient cancer. This material consisted of peripheral blood, taken approximately 71 weeks after starting pembrolizumab. The gene calls are TRBV27 and TRBJ2-7; D not resolved. CDR3 bases: TGTGCCAGCAGTTTGGGCGCCTCGAGATACGAGCAGTACTTC. Translation gives CASSLGASRYEQYF.